The entry below describes one T cell receptor beta chain. Its specificity is not known. The CDR3 has 17 residues. CDR1 is LGHDT, CDR2 YNNKEL, per germline (reference sequence). The data originate from a study of T cells expressing NK-cell markers. On the study more broadly: Seven donors tested HCMV-seropositive and one tested seronegative among the eight sequenced. Broader study findings: Dominance of the CD3+CD56-NKG2C+ fraction by these clonotypes also held in a handful of donors.

TCRdb reprocessed the 5' RACE reads, with one entry per CDR3 protein and no DNA. Its listing shows about 150,000 distinct CDR3 sequences. This receptor was obtained from a woman between 45 and 60 years old in good health. Sequencing was done on a sample of blood T cells: a sorted CD56 or NKG2C T cell subset, CD4+ or CD8+ T cells, or bulk PBMC T cells (not recorded which). The chain couples TRBV3-1 to TRBJ2-1; the D call of TRBD2 rests on TCRdb alone, since no DNA is present to check it. The chain's CDR3 is CASSQVAGSGSSNEQFF.